A single sample gave rise to the 2 T cell receptor beta chains below, sequenced in a study of T cells in Graves' hyperthyroidism and ophthalmopathy. What was amplified from RNA transcripts were TCR beta CDR3 regions. RT-PCR in the first round (using the HTBI primer set) targeted the TCR CDR3. TCRdb used MiXCR to reprocess the multiplex PCR reads, holding one entry per CDR3 protein. The sample lists fewer than 750,000 distinct CDR3 sequences; roughly 14% were seen once. Material: blood. The receptor source for this set is a woman between 35 and 50 years old with Graves' ophthalmopathy.

This clonotype was seen many times. This sequence joins TRBV2 and TRBJ2-7, with D possibly TRBD1 on 6 matching bases. The germline CDR1 and CDR2 sequences are SNHLY and FYNNEI. V lost 3 bases and J lost 9, with 15 bases in between. The CDR3 contains 13 residues. This chain's CDR3 is CASSENREGVQYF. CDR3 bases: TGTGCCAGCAGTGAGAACAGGGAAGGTGTGCAGTACTTC.

This clonotype has at least ten counts. The V call is TRBV19, the J call TRBJ2-5, with D uncertain. The CDR3 covers 17 residues. Germline values: CDR1 LNHDA, CDR2 SQIVND (reference sequence). V was cut by 3 bases and J by 1 base, with 18 bases left in between. The CDR3 bases are TGTGCCAGTAGTATGTGGACCCCCACACCTCTCCAAGAGACCCAGTACTTC. This gives the protein CASSMWTPTPLQETQYF. The whole variable domain, remainder taken from reference TRBV19 and TRBJ2-5, is DGGITQSPKYLFRKEGQNVTLSCEQNLNHDAMYWYRQDPGQGLRLIYYSQIVNDFQKGDIAEGYSVSREKKESFPLTVTSAQKNPTAFYLCASSMWTPTPLQETQYFGPGTRLLVL.